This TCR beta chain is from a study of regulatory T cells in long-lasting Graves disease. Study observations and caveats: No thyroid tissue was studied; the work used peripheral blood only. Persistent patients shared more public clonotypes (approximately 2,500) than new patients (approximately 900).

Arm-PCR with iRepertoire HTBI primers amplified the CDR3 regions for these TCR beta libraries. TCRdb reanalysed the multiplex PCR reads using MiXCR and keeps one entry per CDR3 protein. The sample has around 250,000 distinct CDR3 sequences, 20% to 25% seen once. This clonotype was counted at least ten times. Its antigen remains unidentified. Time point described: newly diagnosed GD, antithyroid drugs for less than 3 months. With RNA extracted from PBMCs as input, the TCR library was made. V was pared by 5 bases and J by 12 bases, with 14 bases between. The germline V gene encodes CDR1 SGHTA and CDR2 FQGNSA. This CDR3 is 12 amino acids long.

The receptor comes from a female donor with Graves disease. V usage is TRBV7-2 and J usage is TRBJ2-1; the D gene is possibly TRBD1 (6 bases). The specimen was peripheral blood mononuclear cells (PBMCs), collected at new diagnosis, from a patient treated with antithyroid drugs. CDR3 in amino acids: CASSSNRVVQFF. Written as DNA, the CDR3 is TGTGCCAGCAGCAGCAACAGGGTCGTGCAGTTCTTC. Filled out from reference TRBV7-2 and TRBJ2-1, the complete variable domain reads GAGVSQSPSNKVTEKGKDVELRCDPISGHTALYWYRQSLGQGLEFLIYFQGNSAPDKSGLPSDRFSAERTGGSVSTLTIQRTQQEDSAVYLCASSSNRVVQFFGPGTRLTVL.